Listed below are T cell receptor beta chains from one sample, sequenced in a study of blood T cell repertoires in COVID-19. Assay used: immunoSEQ multiplex PCR; TCRdb lists only in-frame clones, some missing. The sample has roughly 200,000 clones; around 87% are singletons. The sequenced sample was PBMCs or T cells enriched from blood (not recorded which). All receptors derive from a woman aged 40 to 55 in a cohort exposed to, infected with or recovered from COVID-19 (not recorded which). Each CDR3 is given with its conserved first and last residue. A D gene is named only where the DNA matches it firmly. Clone size is not always given. Where it is, it says once, few, many or a class for expanded clones.

D gene	V gene	clone size	J gene	CDR3 protein	CDR3 DNA
NA	TRBV6-5	NA	TRBJ1-1	CASSYSTQGHTEAFF	TGTGCCAGCAGTTACTCGACACAGGGTCACACTGAAGCTTTCTTT
TRBD2	TRBV10-3	NA	TRBJ2-1	CAIKGGRGGVYEQFF	TGTGCCATCAAAGGTGGGCGGGGGGGCGTCTATGAGCAGTTCTTC
TRBD1	TRBV6-5	few	TRBJ2-7	CASSIWTGAYEQYF	TGTGCCAGCAGTATCTGGACAGGGGCCTACGAGCAGTACTTC
TRBD1	TRBV6-1	NA	TRBJ1-2	CASSQRQGARYGYTF	TGTGCCAGCAGCCAGAGGCAGGGGGCGAGGTATGGCTACACCTTC
TRBD1	TRBV12-3/TRBV12-4	NA	TRBJ1-1	CASRARDRGEAFF	TGTGCCAGCAGGGCCCGGGACAGGGGGGAAGCTTTCTTT
NA	TRBV28	NA	TRBJ1-1	CASRGPGFTEAFF	TGTGCCAGCAGAGGCCCAGGGTTCACTGAAGCTTTCTTT
TRBD1	TRBV7-2	once	TRBJ2-1	CASSSRTGNEQFF	TGTGCCAGCAGCTCCCGGACAGGGAATGAGCAGTTCTTC
NA	TRBV2	once	TRBJ1-6	CASSVGVPPLHF	TGTGCCAGCAGTGTAGGGGTCCCACCCCTCCACTTT
TRBD1	TRBV4-3	NA	TRBJ2-3	CASSQATGGGTDTQYF	TGCGCCAGCAGCCAAGCGACAGGGGGAGGCACAGATACGCAGTATTTT
NA	TRBV28	NA	TRBJ1-5	CASSFEVQPQHF	TGTGCCAGCAGTTTTGAGGTACAGCCCCAGCATTTT
NA	TRBV9	once	TRBJ2-7	CASSVGSGGAYEQYF	TGTGCCAGCAGCGTAGGATCTGGCGGGGCCTACGAGCAGTACTTC
NA	TRBV21-1	NA	TRBJ1-2	CASSRDPGQGSQPYGYTF	TGTGCCAGCAGCAGGGATCCGGGACAGGGATCTCAACCCTATGGCTACACCTTC
TRBD2	TRBV4-3	NA	TRBJ2-1	CASSHPVKRTSYNEQFF	TGCGCCAGCAGCCATCCCGTTAAGCGGACTAGTTATAATGAGCAGTTCTTC
TRBD2	TRBV6-5	few	TRBJ2-1	CASSPSSGFYNEQFF	TGTGCCAGCTCTCCTTCTAGCGGGTTTTACAATGAGCAGTTCTTC
TRBD1	TRBV5-1	NA	TRBJ2-7	CASGFLGTGEGYEQYF	TGCGCCAGCGGATTCCTAGGGACAGGGGAAGGGTACGAGCAGTACTTC
NA	TRBV5-4	NA	TRBJ1-1	CASSPPATGYTEAFF	TGTGCCAGCAGCCCCCCGGCCACAGGGTACACTGAAGCTTTCTTT
TRBD2	TRBV27	NA	TRBJ2-1	CASSLTQRGLRGEQFF	TGTGCCAGCAGTTTAACCCAGCGGGGGCTACGAGGTGAGCAGTTCTTC
NA	TRBV30	NA	TRBJ2-2	CACPPTGSRGELFF	TGTGCCTGCCCCCCGACAGGATCTCGCGGGGAGCTGTTTTTT
TRBD1	TRBV6-1	many	TRBJ2-2	CASSEGQDTGELFF	TGTGCCAGCAGTGAGGGACAGGACACCGGGGAGCTGTTTTTT
TRBD1	TRBV6-5	NA	TRBJ2-7	CASSIRQGSYEQYF	TGTGCCAGCAGCATTAGACAGGGCTCCTACGAGCAGTACTTC
TRBD2	TRBV9	NA	TRBJ2-7	CASSPSGVYEQYF	TGTGCCAGCAGCCCTAGCGGGGTTTACGAGCAGTACTTC
NA	TRBV6-5	NA	TRBJ1-1	CASSGQNTEAFF	TGTGCCAGCAGCGGACAGAACACTGAAGCTTTCTTT
TRBD2	TRBV5-6	many	TRBJ2-7	CASSPGGGLSYEQYF	TGTGCCAGCAGCCCGGGAGGAGGGCTGTCCTACGAGCAGTACTTC
TRBD2	TRBV11-3	NA	TRBJ2-1	CASSKAGVAYNEQFF	TGTGCCAGCAGCAAAGCGGGGGTCGCCTACAATGAGCAGTTCTTC
TRBD1	TRBV29-1	NA	TRBJ1-2	CSGRQGGRYGYTF	TGCAGCGGTCGACAGGGGGGGAGGTATGGCTACACCTTC
NA	TRBV3-1/TRBV3-2	few	TRBJ2-2	CASSLEGVAGELFF	TGTGCCAGCAGCCTCGAGGGTGTCGCCGGGGAGCTGTTTTTT
NA	TRBV5-5	NA	TRBJ1-5	CASSLQGRGDQPQHF	TGTGCCAGCAGCTTACAGGGTCGGGGCGATCAGCCCCAGCATTTT
TRBD2	TRBV4-1	NA	TRBJ2-7	CASSQAREALYEQYF	TGCGCCAGCAGCCAAGCGCGGGAGGCCCTTTACGAGCAGTACTTC
TRBD1	TRBV27	NA	TRBJ1-6	CASSQRQGGDSPLHF	TGTGCCAGCAGTCAAAGACAGGGGGGCGATTCACCCCTCCACTTT
TRBD1	TRBV5-1	NA	TRBJ2-5	CASRSGTGGRLQETQYF	TGCGCCAGCAGATCCGGGACAGGGGGCCGACTTCAAGAGACCCAGTACTTC
TRBD1	TRBV7-9	NA	TRBJ1-1	CASSWETGGTEAFF	TGTGCCAGCAGCTGGGAGACAGGGGGAACTGAAGCTTTCTTT
TRBD2	TRBV29-1	NA	TRBJ2-1	CSVPTSGRKSSYNEQFF	TGCAGCGTCCCGACTAGCGGGCGAAAAAGCTCCTACAATGAGCAGTTCTTC
NA	TRBV7-9	NA	TRBJ2-2	CASSFGDSGELFF	TGTGCCAGCAGCTTCGGGGATTCCGGGGAGCTGTTTTTT
NA	TRBV7-8	NA	TRBJ1-2	CASMRSGGYTF	TGTGCCAGCATGAGGTCCGGTGGCTACACCTTC
TRBD2	TRBV4-3	NA	TRBJ2-3	CASSPGLAGVSSTDTQYF	TGCGCCAGCAGTCCCGGACTAGCGGGAGTTTCTAGCACAGATACGCAGTATTTT
TRBD2	TRBV27	NA	TRBJ2-3	CASSLGLGPADTQYF	TGTGCCAGCAGTTTAGGACTAGGGCCGGCAGATACGCAGTATTTT
NA	TRBV5-6	NA	TRBJ2-1	CASSLAGPEQFF	TGTGCCAGCAGTCTGGCGGGTCCTGAGCAGTTCTTC
TRBD2	TRBV6-4	NA	TRBJ2-7	CASPYPGTSVGYEQYF	TGTGCCAGCCCCTACCCCGGGACTAGTGTAGGCTACGAGCAGTACTTC
NA	TRBV21-1	NA	TRBJ2-7	CASSKEVLAASYEQYF	TGTGCCAGCAGCAAAGAGGTACTAGCGGCCTCCTACGAGCAGTACTTC
TRBD2	TRBV7-2	NA	TRBJ2-5	CASSSGTSPPVETQYF	TGTGCCAGCAGCTCCGGGACTAGCCCCCCGGTGGAGACCCAGTACTTC
TRBD1	TRBV18	NA	TRBJ1-5	CASSPGTGAVGQPQHF	TGTGCCAGCTCACCAGGGACAGGGGCGGTGGGACAGCCCCAGCATTTT
NA	TRBV18	NA	TRBJ1-2	CASSPPAGRENGYTF	TGTGCCAGCTCACCACCAGCCGGGCGGGAAAATGGCTACACCTTC
NA	TRBV7-9	NA	TRBJ1-2	CASSLGAVANYGYTF	TGTGCCAGCAGCCTGGGGGCAGTAGCTAACTATGGCTACACCTTC
TRBD1	TRBV9	NA	TRBJ2-6	CASSGGTVFSGANVLTF	TGTGCCAGCAGCGGTGGGACAGTCTTCTCTGGGGCCAACGTCCTGACTTTC
NA	TRBV10-1	NA	TRBJ1-1	CASSESGGTEAFF	TGCGCCAGCAGTGAGTCGGGGGGCACTGAAGCTTTCTTT